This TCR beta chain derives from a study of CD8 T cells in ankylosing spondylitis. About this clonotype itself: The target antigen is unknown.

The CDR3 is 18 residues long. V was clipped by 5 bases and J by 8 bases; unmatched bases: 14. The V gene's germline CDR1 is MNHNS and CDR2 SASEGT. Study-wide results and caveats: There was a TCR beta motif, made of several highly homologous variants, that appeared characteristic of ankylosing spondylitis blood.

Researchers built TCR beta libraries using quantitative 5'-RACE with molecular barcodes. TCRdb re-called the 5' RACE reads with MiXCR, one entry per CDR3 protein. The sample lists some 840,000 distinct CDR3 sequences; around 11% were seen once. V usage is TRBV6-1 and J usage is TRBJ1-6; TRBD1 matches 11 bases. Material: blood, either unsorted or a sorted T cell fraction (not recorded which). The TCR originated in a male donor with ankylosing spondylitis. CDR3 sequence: CASSRTGGERGWYSPLHF. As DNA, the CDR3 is TGTGCCAGCAGTCGGACAGGGGGCGAAAGGGGGTGGTATTCACCCCTCCACTTT.